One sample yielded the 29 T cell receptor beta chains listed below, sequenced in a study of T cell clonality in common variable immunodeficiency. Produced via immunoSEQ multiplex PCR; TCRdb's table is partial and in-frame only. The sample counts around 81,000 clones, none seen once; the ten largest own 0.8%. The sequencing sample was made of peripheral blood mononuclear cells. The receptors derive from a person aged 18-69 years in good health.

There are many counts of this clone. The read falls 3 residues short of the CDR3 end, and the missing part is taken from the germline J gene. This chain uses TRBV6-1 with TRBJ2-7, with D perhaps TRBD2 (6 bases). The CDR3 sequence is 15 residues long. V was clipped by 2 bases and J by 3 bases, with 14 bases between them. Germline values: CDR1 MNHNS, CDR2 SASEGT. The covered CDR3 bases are TGTGCCAGCAGTGAAATTCGGGACTCCAACTACGAG. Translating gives CASSEIRDSNYE. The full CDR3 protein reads CASSEIRDSNYEQYF.

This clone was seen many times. CDR3 DNA (partial): TGTGCCACCAAGAGCGGGACGGACGAG. Amino acids: CATKSGTDE. The whole CDR3 protein reads CATKSGTDEQYF. V and J are TRBV12-3 or TRBV12-4 and TRBJ2-7, with 7 bases identical to TRBD2. The read comes to an end 3 residues before the CDR3 does, leaving the germline J gene to fill in the end. This CDR3 contains 12 residues. V shed 10 bases, J shed 5 bases, and the junction held 8 bases outside the gene matches.

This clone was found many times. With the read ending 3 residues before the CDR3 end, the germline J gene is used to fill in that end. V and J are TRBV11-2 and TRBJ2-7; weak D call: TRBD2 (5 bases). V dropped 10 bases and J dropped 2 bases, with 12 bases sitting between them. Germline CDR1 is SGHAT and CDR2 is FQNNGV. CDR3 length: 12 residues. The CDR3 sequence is CATRAATYEQYF. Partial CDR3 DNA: TGTGCCACCCGAGCGGCAACCTACGAG.

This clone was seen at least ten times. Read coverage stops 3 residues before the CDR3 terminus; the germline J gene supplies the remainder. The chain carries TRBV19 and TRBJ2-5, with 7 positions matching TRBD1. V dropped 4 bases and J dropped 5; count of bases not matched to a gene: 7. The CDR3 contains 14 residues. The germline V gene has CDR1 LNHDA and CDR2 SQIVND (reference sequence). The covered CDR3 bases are TGTGCCAGTAGTACACAGGGACAGTTGGAGACC. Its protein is CASSTQGQLET. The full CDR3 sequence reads CASSTQGQLETQYF. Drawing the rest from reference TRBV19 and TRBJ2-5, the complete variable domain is DGGITQSPKYLFRKEGQNVTLSCEQNLNHDAMYWYRQDPGQGLRLIYYSQIVNDFQKGDIAEGYSVSREKKESFPLTVTSAQKNPTAFYLCASSTQGQLETQYFGPGTRLLVL.

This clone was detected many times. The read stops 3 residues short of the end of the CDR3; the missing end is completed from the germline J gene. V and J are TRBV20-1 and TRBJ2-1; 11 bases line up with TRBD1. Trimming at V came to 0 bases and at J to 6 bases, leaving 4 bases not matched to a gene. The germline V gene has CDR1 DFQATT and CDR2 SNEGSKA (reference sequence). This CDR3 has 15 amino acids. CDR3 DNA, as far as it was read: TGCAGTGCTAGAGAACCGGGACAGGGGGGCAATGAG. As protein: CSAREPGQGGNE. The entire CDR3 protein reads CSAREPGQGGNEQFF.

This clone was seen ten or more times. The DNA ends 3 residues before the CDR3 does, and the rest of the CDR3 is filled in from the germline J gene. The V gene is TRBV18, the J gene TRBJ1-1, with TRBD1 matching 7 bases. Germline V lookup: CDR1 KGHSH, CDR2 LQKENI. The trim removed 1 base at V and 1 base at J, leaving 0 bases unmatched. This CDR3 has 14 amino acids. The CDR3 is CASSPRTGNTEAFF. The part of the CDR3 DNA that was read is TGTGCCAGCTCACCACGGACAGGGAACACTGAA.

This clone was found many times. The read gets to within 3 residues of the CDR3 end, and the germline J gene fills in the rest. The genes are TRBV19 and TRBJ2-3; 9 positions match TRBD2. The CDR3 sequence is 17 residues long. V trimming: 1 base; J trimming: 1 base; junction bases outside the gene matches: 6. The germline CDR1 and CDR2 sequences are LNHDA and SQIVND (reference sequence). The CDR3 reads CASSIASGNWGTDTQYF. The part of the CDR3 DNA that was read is TGTGCCAGTAGTATAGCTAGCGGGAATTGGGGCACAGATACG.

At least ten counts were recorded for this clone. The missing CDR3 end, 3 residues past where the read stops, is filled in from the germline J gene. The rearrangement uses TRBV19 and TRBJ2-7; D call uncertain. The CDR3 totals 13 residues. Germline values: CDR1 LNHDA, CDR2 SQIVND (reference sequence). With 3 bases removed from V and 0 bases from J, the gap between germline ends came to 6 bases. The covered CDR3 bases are TGTGCCAGTAGTATTACTATCTCCTACGAG. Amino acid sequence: CASSITISYE. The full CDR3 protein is CASSITISYEQYF.

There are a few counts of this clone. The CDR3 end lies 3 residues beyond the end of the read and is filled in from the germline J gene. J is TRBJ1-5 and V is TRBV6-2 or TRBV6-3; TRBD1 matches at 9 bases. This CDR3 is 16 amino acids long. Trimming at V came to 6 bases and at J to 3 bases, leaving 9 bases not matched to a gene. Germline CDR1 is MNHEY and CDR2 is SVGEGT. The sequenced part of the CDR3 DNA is TGTGCCAGCAGCCTGACCTGGACAGGGGTCAATCAGCCC. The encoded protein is CASSLTWTGVNQP. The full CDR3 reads CASSLTWTGVNQPQHF.

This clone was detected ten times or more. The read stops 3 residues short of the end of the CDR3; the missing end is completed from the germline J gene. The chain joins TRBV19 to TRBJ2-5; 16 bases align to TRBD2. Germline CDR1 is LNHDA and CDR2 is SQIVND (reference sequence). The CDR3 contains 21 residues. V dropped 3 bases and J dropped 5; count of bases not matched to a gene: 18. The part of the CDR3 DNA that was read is TGTGCCAGTAGTATCCCTCTTACCGGGACTAGCGGGAGGGCCGCTCACGAGACC. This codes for CASSIPLTGTSGRAAHET. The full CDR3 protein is CASSIPLTGTSGRAAHETQYF.

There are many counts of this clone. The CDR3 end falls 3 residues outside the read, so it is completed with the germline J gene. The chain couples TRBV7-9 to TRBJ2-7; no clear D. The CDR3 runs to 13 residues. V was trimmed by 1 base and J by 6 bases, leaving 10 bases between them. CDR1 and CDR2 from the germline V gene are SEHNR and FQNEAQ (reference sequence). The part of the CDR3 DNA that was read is TGTGCCAGCAGCTTAGGGCCCTTTCCCGAG. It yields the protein CASSLGPFPE. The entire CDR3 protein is CASSLGPFPEQYF.

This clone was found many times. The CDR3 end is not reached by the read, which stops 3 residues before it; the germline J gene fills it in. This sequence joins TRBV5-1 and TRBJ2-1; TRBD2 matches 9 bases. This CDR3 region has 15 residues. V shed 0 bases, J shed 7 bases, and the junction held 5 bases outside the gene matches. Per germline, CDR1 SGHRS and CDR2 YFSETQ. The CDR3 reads CASSLAAGGINEQFF. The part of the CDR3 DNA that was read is TGCGCCAGCAGCTTGGCTGCGGGAGGGATTAATGAG. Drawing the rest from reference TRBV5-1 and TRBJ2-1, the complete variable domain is KAGVTQTPRYLIKTRGQQVTLSCSPISGHRSVSWYQQTPGQGLQFLFEYFSETQRNKGNFPGRFSGRQFSNSRSEMNVSTLELGDSALYLCASSLAAGGINEQFFGPGTRLTVL.

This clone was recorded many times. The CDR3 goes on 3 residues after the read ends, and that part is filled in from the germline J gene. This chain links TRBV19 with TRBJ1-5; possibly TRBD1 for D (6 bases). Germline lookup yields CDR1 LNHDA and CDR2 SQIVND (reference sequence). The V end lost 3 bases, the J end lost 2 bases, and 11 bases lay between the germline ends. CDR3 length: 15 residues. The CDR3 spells CASSIAGVGNQPQHF. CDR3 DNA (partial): TGTGCCAGTAGTATCGCAGGGGTTGGCAATCAGCCC.

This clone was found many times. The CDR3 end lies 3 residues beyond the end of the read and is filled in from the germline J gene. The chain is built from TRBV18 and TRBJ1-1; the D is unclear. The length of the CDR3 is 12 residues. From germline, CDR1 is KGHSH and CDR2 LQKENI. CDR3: CASSMATTEAFF. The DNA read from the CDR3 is TGTGCCAGCTCGATGGCCACGACAGAA.

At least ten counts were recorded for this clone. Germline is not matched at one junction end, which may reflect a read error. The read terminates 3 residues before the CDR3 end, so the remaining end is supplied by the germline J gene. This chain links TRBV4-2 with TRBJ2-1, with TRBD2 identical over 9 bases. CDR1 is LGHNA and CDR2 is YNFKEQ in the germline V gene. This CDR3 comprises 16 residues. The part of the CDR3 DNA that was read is TGCGCCAGCAGCCAGTTAGCGGGGGACTCCTACAATGAG. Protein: CASSQLAGDSYNE. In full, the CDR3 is CASSQLAGDSYNEQFF.

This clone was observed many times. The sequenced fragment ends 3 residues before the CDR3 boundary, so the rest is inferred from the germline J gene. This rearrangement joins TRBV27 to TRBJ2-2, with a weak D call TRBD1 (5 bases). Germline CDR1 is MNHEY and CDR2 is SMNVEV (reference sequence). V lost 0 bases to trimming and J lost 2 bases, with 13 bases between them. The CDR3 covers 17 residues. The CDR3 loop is CASSLSNRQRNTGELFF. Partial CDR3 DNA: TGTGCCAGCAGTTTATCGAATCGACAGAGAAACACCGGGGAG.

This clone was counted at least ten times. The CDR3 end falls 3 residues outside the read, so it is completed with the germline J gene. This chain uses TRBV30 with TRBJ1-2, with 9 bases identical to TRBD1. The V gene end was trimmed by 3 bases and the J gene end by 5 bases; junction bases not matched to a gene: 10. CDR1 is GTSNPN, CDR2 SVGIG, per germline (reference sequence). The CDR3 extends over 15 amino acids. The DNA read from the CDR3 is TGTGCCTGGAGCGCGAATTCCGGGACAGGGTATGGC. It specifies CAWSANSGTGYG. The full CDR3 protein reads CAWSANSGTGYGYTF.

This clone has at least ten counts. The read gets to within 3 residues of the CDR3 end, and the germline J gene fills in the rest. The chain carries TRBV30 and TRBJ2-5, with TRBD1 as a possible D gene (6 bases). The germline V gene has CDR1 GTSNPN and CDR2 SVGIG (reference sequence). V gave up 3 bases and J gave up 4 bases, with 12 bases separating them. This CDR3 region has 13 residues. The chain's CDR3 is CAWRPQGRETQYF. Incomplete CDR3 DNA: TGTGCCTGGAGACCGCAGGGGCGAGAGACC.

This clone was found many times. The covered CDR3 bases are TGTGCCAGCAGCCCGGGGACAGCCGGCGAG. It is translated as CASSPGTAGE. The full CDR3 reads CASSPGTAGEQYF. The chain joins TRBV7-6 to TRBJ2-7, with 7 positions matching TRBD1. The read is 3 residues too short to cover the CDR3 end, so that end is filled in from the germline J gene. This CDR3 is built from 13 residues. CDR1 is SGHVS and CDR2 is FNYEAQ in the germline V gene. Losses at the gene ends were 5 bases for V and 6 bases for J; bases not matched to a gene: 7.

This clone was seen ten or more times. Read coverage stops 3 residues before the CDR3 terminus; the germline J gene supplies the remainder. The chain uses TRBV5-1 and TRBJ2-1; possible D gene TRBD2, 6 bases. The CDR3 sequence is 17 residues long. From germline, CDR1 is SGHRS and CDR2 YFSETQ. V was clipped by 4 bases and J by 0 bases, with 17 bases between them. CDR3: CASSGGTPLGSYNEQFF. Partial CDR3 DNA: TGCGCCAGCAGCGGGGGGACCCCACTTGGCTCCTACAATGAG.

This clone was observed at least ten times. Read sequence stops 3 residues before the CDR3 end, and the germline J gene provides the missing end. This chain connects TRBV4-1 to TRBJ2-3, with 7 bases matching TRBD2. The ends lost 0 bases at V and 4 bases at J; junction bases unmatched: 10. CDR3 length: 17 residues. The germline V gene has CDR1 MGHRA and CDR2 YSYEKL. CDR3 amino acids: CASSQEGGGSIADTQYF. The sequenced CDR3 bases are TGCGCCAGCAGCCAAGAAGGTGGCGGGAGCATCGCAGATACG.

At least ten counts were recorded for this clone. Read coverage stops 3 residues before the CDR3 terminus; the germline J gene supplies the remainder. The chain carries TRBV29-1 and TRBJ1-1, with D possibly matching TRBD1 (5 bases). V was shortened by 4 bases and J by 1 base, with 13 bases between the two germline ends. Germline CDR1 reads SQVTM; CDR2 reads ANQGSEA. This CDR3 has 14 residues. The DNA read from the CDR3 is TGCAGCGTTGCCGACAACAGGCGGAACACTGAA. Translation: CSVADNRRNTE. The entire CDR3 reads CSVADNRRNTEAFF.

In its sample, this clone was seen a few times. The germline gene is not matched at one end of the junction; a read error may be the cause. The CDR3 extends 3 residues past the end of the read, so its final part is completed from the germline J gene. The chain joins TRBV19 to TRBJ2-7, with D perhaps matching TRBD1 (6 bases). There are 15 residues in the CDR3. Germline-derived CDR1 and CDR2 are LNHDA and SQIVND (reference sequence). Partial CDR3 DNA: TGTGCCGGTAGTATATCCGCAGGACAGCCCTACGAG. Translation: CAGSISAGQPYE. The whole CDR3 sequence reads CAGSISAGQPYEQYF. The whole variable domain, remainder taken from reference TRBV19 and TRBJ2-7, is DGGITQSPKYLFRKEGQNVTLSCEQNLNHDAMYWYRQDPGQGLRLIYYSQIVNDFQKGDIAEGYSVSREKKESFPLTVTSAQKNPTAFYLCAGSISAGQPYEQYFGPGTRLTVT.

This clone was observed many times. CDR3 bases read: TGTGCCAGCAGTTACGTGACAGGAGAA. Amino acid sequence: CASSYVTGE. The whole CDR3 reads CASSYVTGEAFF. The genes are TRBV6-2 or TRBV6-3 and TRBJ1-1, with a weak D call TRBD1 (6 bases). The CDR3 end falls 3 residues outside the read, so it is completed with the germline J gene. Per the germline V gene, CDR1 is MNHEY and CDR2 is SVGEGT. The CDR3 sequence is 12 residues long.

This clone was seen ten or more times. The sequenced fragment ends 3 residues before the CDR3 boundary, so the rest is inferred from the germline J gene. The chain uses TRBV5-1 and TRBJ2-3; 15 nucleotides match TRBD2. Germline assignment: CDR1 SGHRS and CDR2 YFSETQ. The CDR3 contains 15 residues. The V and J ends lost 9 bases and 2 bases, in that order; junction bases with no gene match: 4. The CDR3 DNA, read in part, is TGCGCCACCGGACTAGCGGGAGGGATCACAGATACG. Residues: CATGLAGGITDT. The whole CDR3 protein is CATGLAGGITDTQYF. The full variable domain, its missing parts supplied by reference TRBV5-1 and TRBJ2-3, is KAGVTQTPRYLIKTRGQQVTLSCSPISGHRSVSWYQQTPGQGLQFLFEYFSETQRNKGNFPGRFSGRQFSNSRSEMNVSTLELGDSALYLCATGLAGGITDTQYFGPGTRLTVL.

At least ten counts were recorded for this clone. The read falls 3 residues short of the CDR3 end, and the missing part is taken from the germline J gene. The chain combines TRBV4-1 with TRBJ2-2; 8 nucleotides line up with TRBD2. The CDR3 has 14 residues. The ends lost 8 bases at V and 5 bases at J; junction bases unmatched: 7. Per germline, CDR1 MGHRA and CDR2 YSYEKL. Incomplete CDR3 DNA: TGCGCCAGCGCACTCGGGGGGGGTACCGGGGAG. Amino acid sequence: CASALGGGTGE. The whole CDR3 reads CASALGGGTGELFF.

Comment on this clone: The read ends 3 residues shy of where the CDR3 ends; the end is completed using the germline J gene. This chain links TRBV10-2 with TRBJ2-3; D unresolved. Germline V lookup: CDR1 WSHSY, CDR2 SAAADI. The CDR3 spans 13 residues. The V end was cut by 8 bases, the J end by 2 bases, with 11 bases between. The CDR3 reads CASPRCHTDTQYF. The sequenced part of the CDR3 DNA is TGCGCCAGCCCCCGGTGCCACACAGATACG.

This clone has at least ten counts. The part of the CDR3 DNA that was read is TGTGCCAGCAGCTTAGGTCAGGCACGGAACGAG. The encoded protein is CASSLGQARNE. The CDR3 in its entirety is CASSLGQARNEQYF. This chain uses TRBV5-4 with TRBJ2-7; D uncertain. The CDR3 extends 3 residues past the end of the read, so its final part is completed from the germline J gene. Looked up from germline, CDR1 is SGHNT and CDR2 is YYREEE (reference sequence). The CDR3 totals 14 residues. V dropped 2 bases and J dropped 5 bases, with 14 bases sitting between them.

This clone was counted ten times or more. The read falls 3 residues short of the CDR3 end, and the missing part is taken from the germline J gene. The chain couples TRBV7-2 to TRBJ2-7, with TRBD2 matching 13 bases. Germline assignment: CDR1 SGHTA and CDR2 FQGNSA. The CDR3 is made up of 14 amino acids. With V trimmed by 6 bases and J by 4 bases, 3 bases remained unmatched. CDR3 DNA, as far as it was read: TGTGCCAGCAGTAGACTAGCGGGAGGTTACGAG. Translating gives CASSRLAGGYE. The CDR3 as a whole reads CASSRLAGGYEQYF.